A single sample is the source of the 3 T cell receptor beta chains below, sequenced in a study of T-cell reconstitution after alpha-beta-depleted transplantation in children. The TCRbeta library was prepared with unique molecular identifiers. In TCRdb, the PCR reads were re-called with MiXCR into one record per CDR3 protein. The sample has a few hundred thousand distinct CDR3 sequences; roughly 16% are singletons. The input for sequencing was PBMCs, mostly from graft donor cells, taken 360 days after TCRalphabeta/CD19-depleted stem cell transplant. These receptors were taken from a boy under three years old who had a stem cell transplant for Wiskott-Aldrich syndrome, so the T cells may come from the graft donor.

This clonotype was picked up a small number of times. The chain couples TRBV7-9 to TRBJ2-4, with D unclear. The CDR3 loop spans 14 amino acids. V was shortened by 4 bases and J by 9 bases, with 16 bases between the two germline ends. The germline V gene encodes CDR1 SEHNR and CDR2 FQNEAQ (reference sequence). The CDR3 region is CASSSDTSWSIQYF. The DNA for the CDR3 is TGTGCCAGCAGCTCTGACACTTCGTGGAGCATTCAGTACTTC.

This clonotype was counted a few times. The J gene is TRBJ2-7, the V gene TRBV12-3 or TRBV12-4; 10 nucleotides match TRBD1. The ends lost 6 bases at V and 0 bases at J; junction bases unmatched: 5. This CDR3 comprises 15 residues. The CDR3 region is CASRTGGKGSYEQYF. CDR3 coding DNA: TGTGCCAGCAGGACAGGGGGCAAAGGCTCCTACGAGCAGTACTTC.

This clonotype was counted between two and nine times. DNA of the CDR3: TGTGCCAGCAGCTATCAACCACGGGACAGTTACGAGCAGTACTTC. It is translated as CASSYQPRDSYEQYF. The rearrangement links TRBV12-3 or TRBV12-4 to TRBJ2-7, with 7 bases that match TRBD1. The CDR3 runs to 15 residues. After removal of 6 bases from V and 4 bases from J, the junction contained 12 bases not matched to a gene.